Below, 9 T cell receptor beta chains from the same sample are listed, as sequenced in a study of T cell repertoires in cytomegalovirus infection. Their antigen targets remain unknown. TCRdb reanalysed the reads using MiXCR and keeps one entry per CDR3 protein. The repertoire holds 400,000 to 600,000 distinct CDR3 sequences, with under 55% as singletons. This material consisted of cultured PBMCs, taken from culture after CMV antigen stimulation. Receptors were obtained from a human donor in good health (CMV status not recorded). Some clones in this sample may be carry-over from other donors' samples.

This sequence joins TRBV5-1 and TRBJ2-3; 9 positions agree with TRBD2. Germline CDR1 and CDR2: SGHRS and YFSETQ. V lost 2 bases to trimming and J lost 4 bases; unmatched junction nucleotides: 8. The CDR3 totals 16 residues. For the CDR3, the DNA is TGCGCCAGCAGCTTCCGACTAGCGGCCCAAGCAGATACGCAGTATTTT. This gives the protein CASSFRLAAQADTQYF. The whole variable domain, remainder taken from reference TRBV5-1 and TRBJ2-3, is KAGVTQTPRYLIKTRGQQVTLSCSPISGHRSVSWYQQTPGQGLQFLFEYFSETQRNKGNFPGRFSGRQFSNSRSEMNVSTLELGDSALYLCASSFRLAAQADTQYFGPGTRLTVL.

This clonotype occurred a few times. This chain connects TRBV29-1 to TRBJ1-2; D ambiguous. Trimming stripped 1 base from V and 8 bases from J, with 8 bases between. The germline V gene has CDR1 SQVTM and CDR2 ANQGSEA. This CDR3 region has 11 residues. The DNA of the CDR3 is TGCAGCGTTGAAGGGCAAGAGGGCTACACCTTC. Protein product: CSVEGQEGYTF. Complete variable domain (other parts from reference TRBV29-1 and TRBJ1-2): SAVISQKPSRDICQRGTSLTIQCQVDSQVTMMFWYRQQPGQSLTLIATANQGSEATYESGFVIDKFPISRPNLTFSTLTVSNMSPEDSSIYLCSVEGQEGYTFGSGTRLTVV.

This clonotype was seen ten or more times. This sequence joins TRBV7-8 and TRBJ1-1, with unresolved D. This CDR3 contains 13 residues. Trimming took 0 bases from V and 5 from J, leaving 7 bases between them. Germline-derived CDR1 and CDR2 are SGHVS and FQNEAQ. The CDR3 nucleotides read TGTGCCAGCAGCTTAGCTGCGGGAACTGAAGCTTTCTTT. Protein: CASSLAAGTEAFF.

The chain carries TRBV20-1 and TRBJ2-1; TRBD2 might be the D (5 bases). This CDR3 comprises 17 residues. V was shortened by 5 bases and J by 0 bases, with 20 bases between the two germline ends. Germline loops: CDR1 DFQATT, CDR2 SNEGSKA (reference sequence). CDR3 region: CSASRGRGPPSYNEQFF. For the CDR3, the DNA is TGCAGTGCTTCCAGAGGCCGCGGGCCACCCTCCTACAATGAGCAGTTCTTC.

This clonotype was seen more than once but under ten times. V gene TRBV6-2 or TRBV6-3 combines with J gene TRBJ2-1; D is perhaps TRBD2 (6 bases). Germline V gives CDR1 MNHEY, CDR2 SVGEGT. The V gene lost 6 bases and the J gene lost 10 bases, with 13 bases spanning the gap. The CDR3 spans 12 residues. The CDR3 sequence: CASSPPGLEQFF. The CDR3 DNA reads as TGTGCCAGCAGCCCTCCGGGACTCGAGCAGTTCTTC.

This clonotype has only a few counts. This chain links TRBV7-2 with TRBJ2-4; 7 bases align to TRBD1. Trimming removed 2 bases from V and 6 bases from J; junction bases left unmatched: 7. The CDR3 extends over 15 amino acids. CDR1 is SGHTA and CDR2 is FQGNSA in the germline V gene. The CDR3 sequence: CASSLLTGIGNIQYF. The CDR3 DNA follows: TGTGCCAGCAGCTTATTGACAGGGATCGGAAACATTCAGTACTTC.

V gene TRBV5-6 combines with J gene TRBJ2-5; D gene uncertain. Germline V gene data show CDR1 as SGHDT and CDR2 as YYEEEE. The CDR3 length is 14 residues. V lost 2 bases and J 0 bases, leaving 8 bases between the germline ends. Here the CDR3 reads CASSFDADQETQYF. DNA of the CDR3: TGTGCCAGCAGCTTTGATGCGGACCAAGAGACCCAGTACTTC.

V usage is TRBV7-6 and J usage is TRBJ2-5; D possibly corresponds to TRBD1 (6 bases). CDR1 and CDR2 from the germline V gene are SGHVS and FNYEAQ. Trimming pared 3 bases from V and 6 bases from J, leaving 14 bases between. The CDR3 length is 14 residues. CDR3 region: CASSLDRPIQTQYF. The CDR3 DNA follows: TGTGCCAGCAGCTTGGACAGACCCATCCAGACCCAGTACTTC. The full variable domain, rest sourced from reference TRBV7-6 and TRBJ2-5, is GAGVSQSPRYKVTKRGQDVALRCDPISGHVSLYWYRQALGQGPEFLTYFNYEAQQDKSGLPNDRFSAERPEGSISTLTIQRTEQRDSAMYRCASSLDRPIQTQYFGPGTRLLVL.

The CDR3 loop reads CASSPLLGANDEQYF. For the CDR3, the DNA is TGTGCCAGCAGTCCCCTTCTAGGGGCTAACGACGAGCAGTACTTC. The chain combines TRBV6-5 with TRBJ2-7; D perhaps matches TRBD1 (5 bases). CDR3 length: 15 residues. V lost 5 bases and J lost 5, with 19 bases in between. Germline loops: CDR1 MNHEY, CDR2 SVGAGI.